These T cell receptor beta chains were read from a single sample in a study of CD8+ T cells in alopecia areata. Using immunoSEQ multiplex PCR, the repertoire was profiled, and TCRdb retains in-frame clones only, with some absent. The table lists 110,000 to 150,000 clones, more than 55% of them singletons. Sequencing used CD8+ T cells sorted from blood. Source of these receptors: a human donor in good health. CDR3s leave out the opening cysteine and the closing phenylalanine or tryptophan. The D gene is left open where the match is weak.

CDR3 protein: ASSHSLGSQDEQF; V gene: TRBV6-5; CDR3 length: 13; J gene: TRBJ2-1; D gene: -
CDR3 protein: ASRPGGAQVEQY; V gene: TRBV28; CDR3 length: 12; J gene: TRBJ2-7; D gene: -
CDR3 protein: SVVDSGGRANYGYT; V gene: TRBV29-1; CDR3 length: 14; J gene: TRBJ1-2; D gene: -
CDR3 protein: ASSLARRYQETQY; V gene: TRBV7-9; CDR3 length: 13; J gene: TRBJ2-5; D gene: -
CDR3 protein: ASSQLAGYEQY; V gene: TRBV14; CDR3 length: 11; J gene: TRBJ2-7; D gene: TRBD2
CDR3 protein: ASSLGQGIDEQY; V gene: TRBV13; CDR3 length: 12; J gene: TRBJ2-7; D gene: TRBD1
CDR3 protein: ASSPPGPSGETQY; V gene: TRBV14; CDR3 length: 13; J gene: TRBJ2-5; D gene: -
CDR3 protein: ASSSGDRPVGTQY; V gene: TRBV5-1; CDR3 length: 13; J gene: TRBJ2-5; D gene: -
CDR3 protein: AWSVRLEYNEQF; V gene: TRBV30; CDR3 length: 12; J gene: TRBJ2-1; D gene: -
CDR3 protein: ASSLAAGTSYEQY; V gene: TRBV5-1; CDR3 length: 13; J gene: TRBJ2-7; D gene: -
CDR3 protein: ASSPDSGVTEAF; V gene: TRBV7-3; CDR3 length: 12; J gene: TRBJ1-1; D gene: -
CDR3 protein: ASSVADTQY; V gene: TRBV27; CDR3 length: 9; J gene: TRBJ2-3; D gene: -
CDR3 protein: SVEGAGYEQY; V gene: TRBV29-1; CDR3 length: 10; J gene: TRBJ2-7; D gene: -
CDR3 protein: ASSPGFGYYEQY; V gene: TRBV11-2; CDR3 length: 12; J gene: TRBJ2-7; D gene: -
CDR3 protein: ASRLMETQY; V gene: TRBV25-1; CDR3 length: 9; J gene: TRBJ2-5; D gene: -
CDR3 protein: ASSIDWGTGELF; V gene: TRBV19; CDR3 length: 12; J gene: TRBJ2-2; D gene: -
CDR3 protein: ASRQGFRGNQPQH; V gene: TRBV6-5; CDR3 length: 13; J gene: TRBJ1-5; D gene: -
CDR3 protein: ASRGTSGTGELF; V gene: TRBV27; CDR3 length: 12; J gene: TRBJ2-2; D gene: TRBD2
CDR3 protein: ASLTVSETQY; V gene: TRBV2; CDR3 length: 10; J gene: TRBJ2-5; D gene: -
CDR3 protein: ASSPGTLNTEAF; V gene: TRBV5-1; CDR3 length: 12; J gene: TRBJ1-1; D gene: -
CDR3 protein: ASSARTREETQY; V gene: TRBV9; CDR3 length: 12; J gene: TRBJ2-5; D gene: -
CDR3 protein: ASSQIQGSEEKLF; V gene: TRBV14; CDR3 length: 13; J gene: TRBJ1-4; D gene: -
CDR3 protein: ASTASGNTGELF; V gene: TRBV19; CDR3 length: 12; J gene: TRBJ2-2; D gene: TRBD2
CDR3 protein: ASSEADRDGYT; V gene: TRBV2; CDR3 length: 11; J gene: TRBJ1-2; D gene: -
CDR3 protein: ASSYPGTKFDEQY; V gene: TRBV14; CDR3 length: 13; J gene: TRBJ2-7; D gene: -
CDR3 protein: ASSYVSGRVQETQY; V gene: TRBV7-6; CDR3 length: 14; J gene: TRBJ2-5; D gene: TRBD2
CDR3 protein: ASSLGLAGEYNNEQF; V gene: TRBV7-8; CDR3 length: 15; J gene: TRBJ2-1; D gene: TRBD2
CDR3 protein: SVAHRSTEAF; V gene: TRBV29-1; CDR3 length: 10; J gene: TRBJ1-1; D gene: -
CDR3 protein: ASSVGGGSQYEQY; V gene: TRBV9; CDR3 length: 13; J gene: TRBJ2-7; D gene: TRBD2
CDR3 protein: SVEGRGRVNTEAF; V gene: TRBV29-1; CDR3 length: 13; J gene: TRBJ1-1; D gene: TRBD1
CDR3 protein: ASRAREPGTDTQY; V gene: TRBV27; CDR3 length: 13; J gene: TRBJ2-3; D gene: TRBD2
CDR3 protein: ASSLAPRGNDDEQY; V gene: TRBV7-9; CDR3 length: 14; J gene: TRBJ2-7; D gene: -
CDR3 protein: AWSSGQGIYEQY; V gene: TRBV30; CDR3 length: 12; J gene: TRBJ2-7; D gene: TRBD1
CDR3 protein: ASSTINEQF; V gene: TRBV4-1; CDR3 length: 9; J gene: TRBJ2-1; D gene: -
CDR3 protein: ASSRSIVRVKYTEAF; V gene: TRBV5-1; CDR3 length: 15; J gene: TRBJ1-1; D gene: -
CDR3 protein: ASSLWGTGELF; V gene: TRBV27; CDR3 length: 11; J gene: TRBJ2-2; D gene: -
CDR3 protein: ASSTKPRTDTQY; V gene: TRBV11-2; CDR3 length: 12; J gene: TRBJ2-3; D gene: -
CDR3 protein: ATSSSPPQAGVVEQY; V gene: TRBV15; CDR3 length: 15; J gene: TRBJ2-7; D gene: TRBD2
CDR3 protein: ASADIYEQY; V gene: TRBV5-1; CDR3 length: 9; J gene: TRBJ2-7; D gene: -
CDR3 protein: ASSPPEYGELF; V gene: TRBV18; CDR3 length: 11; J gene: TRBJ2-2; D gene: -
CDR3 protein: ASSQDFRQNLPYGYT; V gene: TRBV4-1; CDR3 length: 15; J gene: TRBJ1-2; D gene: -
CDR3 protein: ASSPLSKGQGEQY; V gene: TRBV4-1; CDR3 length: 13; J gene: TRBJ2-7; D gene: -
CDR3 protein: ASSVAVGRAWSGELF; V gene: TRBV9; CDR3 length: 15; J gene: TRBJ2-2; D gene: TRBD2
CDR3 protein: ASSQGLNQPQH; V gene: TRBV7-6; CDR3 length: 11; J gene: TRBJ1-5; D gene: -
CDR3 protein: ASSPSGKNIQY; V gene: TRBV27; CDR3 length: 11; J gene: TRBJ2-4; D gene: TRBD2
CDR3 protein: AWSAGSYSYEQY; V gene: TRBV30; CDR3 length: 12; J gene: TRBJ2-7; D gene: -
CDR3 protein: ASSPPEETQY; V gene: TRBV6-6; CDR3 length: 10; J gene: TRBJ2-5; D gene: -
CDR3 protein: ASAIGGKAF; V gene: TRBV19; CDR3 length: 9; J gene: TRBJ1-1; D gene: -
CDR3 protein: SVEQGPYGYT; V gene: TRBV29-1; CDR3 length: 10; J gene: TRBJ1-2; D gene: -
CDR3 protein: AWSVRRYQETQY; V gene: TRBV30; CDR3 length: 12; J gene: TRBJ2-5; D gene: -
CDR3 protein: ASSQEGSGPHYEQY; V gene: TRBV4-2; CDR3 length: 14; J gene: TRBJ2-7; D gene: TRBD2
CDR3 protein: SGTMNTEAF; V gene: TRBV29-1; CDR3 length: 9; J gene: TRBJ1-1; D gene: -
CDR3 protein: ASSQMAGKNIQY; V gene: TRBV6-5; CDR3 length: 12; J gene: TRBJ2-4; D gene: -
CDR3 protein: AWSALAGNLFYEQY; V gene: TRBV30; CDR3 length: 14; J gene: TRBJ2-7; D gene: TRBD2
CDR3 protein: ASSLGTGKGYEQY; V gene: TRBV5-1; CDR3 length: 13; J gene: TRBJ2-7; D gene: TRBD1